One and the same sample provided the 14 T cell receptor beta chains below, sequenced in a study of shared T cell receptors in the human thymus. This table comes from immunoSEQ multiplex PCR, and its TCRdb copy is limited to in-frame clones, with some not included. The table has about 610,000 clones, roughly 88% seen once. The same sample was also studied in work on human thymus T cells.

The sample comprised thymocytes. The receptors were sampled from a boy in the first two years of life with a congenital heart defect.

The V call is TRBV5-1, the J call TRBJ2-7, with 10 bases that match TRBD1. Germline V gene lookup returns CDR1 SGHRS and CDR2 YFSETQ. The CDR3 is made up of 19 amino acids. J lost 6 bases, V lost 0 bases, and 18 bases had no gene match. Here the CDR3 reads CASSLAVNINGQGVSEQYF. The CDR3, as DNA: TGCGCCAGCAGCTTGGCGGTTAATATAAATGGACAGGGGGTCTCCGAGCAGTACTTC.

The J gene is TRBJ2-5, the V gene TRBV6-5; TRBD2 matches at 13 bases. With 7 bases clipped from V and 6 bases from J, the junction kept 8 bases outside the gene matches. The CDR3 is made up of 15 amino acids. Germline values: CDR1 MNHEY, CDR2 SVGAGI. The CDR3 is CASNQLAGGPQTQYF. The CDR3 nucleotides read TGTGCCAGCAACCAACTAGCGGGAGGGCCCCAGACCCAGTACTTC.

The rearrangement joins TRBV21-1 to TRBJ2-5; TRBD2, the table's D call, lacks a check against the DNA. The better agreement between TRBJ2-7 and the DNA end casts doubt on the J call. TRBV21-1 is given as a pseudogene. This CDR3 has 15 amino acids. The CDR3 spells CASSSCSGSVYEQYF. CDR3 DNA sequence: TGTGCCAGCAGCAGCTGTAGCGGGAGCGTGTACGAGCAGTACTTC.

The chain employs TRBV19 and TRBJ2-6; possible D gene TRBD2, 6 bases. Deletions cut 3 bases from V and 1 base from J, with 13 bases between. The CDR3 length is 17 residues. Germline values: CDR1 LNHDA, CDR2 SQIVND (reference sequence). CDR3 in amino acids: CASSIGGGTSGANVLTF. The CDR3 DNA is TGTGCCAGTAGTATCGGGGGTGGGACTTCTGGGGCCAACGTCCTGACTTTC. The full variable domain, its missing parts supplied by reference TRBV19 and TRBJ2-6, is DGGITQSPKYLFRKEGQNVTLSCEQNLNHDAMYWYRQDPGQGLRLIYYSQIVNDFQKGDIAEGYSVSREKKESFPLTVTSAQKNPTAFYLCASSIGGGTSGANVLTFGAGSRLTVL.

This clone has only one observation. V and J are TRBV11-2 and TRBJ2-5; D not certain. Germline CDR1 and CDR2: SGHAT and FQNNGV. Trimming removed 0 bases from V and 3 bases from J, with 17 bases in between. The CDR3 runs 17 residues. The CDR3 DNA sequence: TGTGCCAGCAGCTTAGAAGTTCCGCCGTTGGCAGAAGAGACCCAGTACTTC. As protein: CASSLEVPPLAEETQYF.

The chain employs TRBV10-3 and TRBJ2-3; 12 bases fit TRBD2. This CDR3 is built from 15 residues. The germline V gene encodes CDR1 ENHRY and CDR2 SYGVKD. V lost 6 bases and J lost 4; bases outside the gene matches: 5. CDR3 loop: CAISPTSGSSDTQYF. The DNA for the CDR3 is TGTGCCATCAGCCCGACTAGCGGGAGTTCAGATACGCAGTATTTT.

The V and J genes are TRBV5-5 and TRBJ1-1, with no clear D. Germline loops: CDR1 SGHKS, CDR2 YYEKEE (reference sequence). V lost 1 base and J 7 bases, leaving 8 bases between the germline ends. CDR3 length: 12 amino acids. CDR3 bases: TGTGCCAGCAGCTTGAACCAGAATGAAGCTTTCTTT. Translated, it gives CASSLNQNEAFF.

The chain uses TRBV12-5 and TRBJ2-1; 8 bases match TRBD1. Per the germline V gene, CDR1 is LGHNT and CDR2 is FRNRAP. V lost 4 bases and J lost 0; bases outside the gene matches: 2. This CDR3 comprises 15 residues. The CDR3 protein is CASGSGTGSYNEQFF. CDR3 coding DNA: TGTGCTAGTGGTTCTGGGACAGGCTCCTACAATGAGCAGTTCTTC.

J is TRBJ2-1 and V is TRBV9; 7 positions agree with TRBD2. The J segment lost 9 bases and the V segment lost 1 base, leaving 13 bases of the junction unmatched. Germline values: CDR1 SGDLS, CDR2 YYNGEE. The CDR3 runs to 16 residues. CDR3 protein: CASSVRGGEGFGEQFF. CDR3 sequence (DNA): TGTGCCAGCAGCGTACGTGGGGGGGAAGGGTTTGGTGAGCAGTTCTTC.

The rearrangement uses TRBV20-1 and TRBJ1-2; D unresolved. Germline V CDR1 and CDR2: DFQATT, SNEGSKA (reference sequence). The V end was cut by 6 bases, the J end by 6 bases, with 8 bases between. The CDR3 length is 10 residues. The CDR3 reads CSALLHGYTF. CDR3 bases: TGCAGTGCCCTACTTCATGGCTACACCTTC.

CDR3 DNA sequence: TGTGCCAGCAGTTACGTCCTCCCGGGACTGAGCTCTGGGGCCAACGTCCTGACTTTC. This gives the protein CASSYVLPGLSSGANVLTF. The chain uses TRBV27 and TRBJ2-6; possibly TRBD2 for D (6 bases). Germline values: CDR1 MNHEY, CDR2 SMNVEV (reference sequence). This CDR3 comprises 19 residues. V lost 4 bases to trimming and J lost 0 bases, with 19 bases between them. The full variable domain, rest sourced from reference TRBV27 and TRBJ2-6, is EAQVTQNPRYLITVTGKKLTVTCSQNMNHEYMSWYRQDPGLGLRQIYYSMNVEVTDKGDVPEGYKVSRKEKRNFPLILESPSPNQTSLYFCASSYVLPGLSSGANVLTFGAGSRLTVL.

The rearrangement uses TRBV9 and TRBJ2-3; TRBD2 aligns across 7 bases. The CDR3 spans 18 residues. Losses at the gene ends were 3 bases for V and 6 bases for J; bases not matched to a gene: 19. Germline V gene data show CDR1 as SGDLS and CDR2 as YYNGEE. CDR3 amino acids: CASSAQSVRERSKDTQYF. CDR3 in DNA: TGTGCCAGCAGCGCCCAGTCAGTGCGGGAGCGGTCTAAGGATACGCAGTATTTT.

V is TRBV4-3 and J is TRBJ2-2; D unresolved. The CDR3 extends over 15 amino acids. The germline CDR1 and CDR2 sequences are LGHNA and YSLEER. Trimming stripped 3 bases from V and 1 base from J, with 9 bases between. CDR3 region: CASSQRLGNTGELFF. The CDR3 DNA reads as TGCGCCAGCAGCCAGAGGTTGGGGAACACCGGGGAGCTGTTTTTT.

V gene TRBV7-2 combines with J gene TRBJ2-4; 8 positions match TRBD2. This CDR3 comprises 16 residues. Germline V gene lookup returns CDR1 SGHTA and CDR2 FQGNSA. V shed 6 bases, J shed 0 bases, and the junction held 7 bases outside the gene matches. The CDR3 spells CASRSTSGTAKNIQYF. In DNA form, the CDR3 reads TGTGCCAGCAGATCTACTAGCGGAACAGCCAAAAACATTCAGTACTTC.